Listed below are T cell receptor beta chains from one sample, sequenced in a study of shared clonotypes between healthy human individuals. Assay: immunoSEQ multiplex PCR; the TCRdb copy retains only in-frame clones and omits some. The table lists 2 million to 2.5 million clones, 92% of them singletons. Source material: naive CD4+ T cells from PBMCs. Receptor source: a man between 18 and 35 years old in good health. Some clones in this sample may be carry-over from other donors' samples. Both conserved end residues are part of each CDR3. D genes are given only for firm matches. Where a row states a size, it is once, few, many or the class of an expanded clone; other rows omit it.

V gene,clone size,D gene,J gene,CDR3 protein,CDR3 DNA
TRBV28,once,-,TRBJ2-2,CASSLPRTGELFF,TGTGCCAGCAGTTTACCCCGGACAGGGGAGCTGTTTTTT
TRBV10-3,-,-,TRBJ2-7,CAISDGHQSSYEQYF,TGTGCCATCAGTGACGGACACCAGAGCTCCTACGAGCAGTACTTC
TRBV6-1,-,-,TRBJ2-2,CASLGERAGELFF,TGTGCCAGTCTCGGGGAGAGAGCCGGGGAGCTGTTTTTT
TRBV7-9,-,TRBD1,TRBJ2-7,CASSPRDRWGEQYF,TGTGCCAGCAGCCCCCGGGACAGGTGGGGCGAGCAGTACTTC
TRBV5-1,few,TRBD1,TRBJ2-7,CASSLGGTGVYEQYF,TGCGCCAGCAGCTTGGGTGGGACAGGGGTCTACGAGCAGTACTTC
TRBV27,-,TRBD1,TRBJ1-2,CASSLWQGDFGYTF,TGTGCCAGCAGTTTATGGCAGGGGGACTTTGGCTACACCTTC
TRBV27,-,TRBD1,TRBJ1-2,CASRSTGVIYGYTF,TGTGCCAGCAGAAGCACAGGGGTGATATATGGCTACACCTTC
TRBV18,-,TRBD2,TRBJ2-7,CASSPGGTSGGSSYEQYF,TGTGCCAGCTCTCCAGGGGGGACTAGCGGGGGAAGCTCCTACGAGCAGTACTTC
TRBV27,-,TRBD1,TRBJ1-5,CASSLRPLDREGNQPQHF,TGTGCCAGCAGTTTAAGACCCCTCGACAGGGAGGGCAATCAGCCCCAGCATTTT
TRBV6-5,-,TRBD2,TRBJ2-1,CASSNSGRGYNEQFF,TGTGCCAGCAGTAACAGCGGGAGGGGCTACAATGAGCAGTTCTTC
TRBV6-6,-,-,TRBJ2-7,CASSRQPRGTYEQYF,TGTGCCAGCAGTCGCCAGCCTAGGGGGACCTACGAGCAGTACTTC
TRBV30,few,TRBD1,TRBJ1-5,CAWSVGSAGGIYQPQHF,TGTGCCTGGAGTGTAGGTTCGGCAGGGGGAATTTATCAGCCCCAGCATTTT
TRBV4-2,-,-,TRBJ2-3,CASSQDLARTQYF,TGTGCCAGCAGCCAAGATCTAGCCCGTACGCAGTATTTT
TRBV29-1,-,TRBD1,TRBJ1-1,CSVEVGTGVGAFF,TGCAGCGTTGAAGTTGGGACAGGTGTGGGAGCTTTCTTT
TRBV7-7,-,-,TRBJ2-5,CASSYNFQETQYF,TGTGCCAGCAGCTACAACTTCCAAGAGACCCAGTACTTC
TRBV10-2,-,TRBD2,TRBJ2-7,CASFGGSIYEQYF,TGCGCCAGCTTCGGCGGGAGTATCTACGAGCAGTACTTC
TRBV5-5,-,TRBD1,TRBJ2-7,CASSPGPGQVIHEQYF,TGTGCCAGCAGCCCAGGGCCGGGACAGGTTATCCACGAGCAGTACTTC
TRBV18,-,-,TRBJ2-7,CASSPGLGPKSYEQYF,TGTGCCAGCTCACCCGGGTTGGGCCCAAAATCCTACGAGCAGTACTTC
TRBV7-8,-,-,TRBJ2-5,CASSFEPIHGQETQYF,TGTGCCAGCAGCTTTGAGCCTATACACGGACAAGAGACCCAGTACTTC
TRBV28,-,-,TRBJ1-5,CASSLQQSIYLTQPQHF,TGTGCCAGCAGTTTACAACAGAGCATATACTTAACTCAGCCCCAGCATTTT
TRBV21-1,-,-,TRBJ2-2,CASSKAEPGLTGELFF,TGTGCCAGCAGCAAAGCGGAGCCAGGGCTGACCGGGGAGCTGTTTTTT
TRBV6-5,-,TRBD2,TRBJ2-1,CASSSPLAVSYNEQFF,TGTGCCAGCAGTTCCCCCCTAGCGGTCTCCTACAATGAGCAGTTCTTC
TRBV5-8,-,TRBD2,TRBJ2-3,CASSLGVSGRNTDTQYF,TGTGCCAGCAGCTTGGGGGTTAGCGGGAGGAACACAGATACGCAGTATTTT
TRBV4-3,-,TRBD2,TRBJ2-1,CASSQGLATSTRNEQFF,TGCGCCAGCAGCCAGGGACTAGCAACCTCGACTCGAAATGAGCAGTTCTTC
TRBV7-9,-,TRBD2,TRBJ2-1,CASTPGLAALSSYNEQFF,TGTGCCAGCACCCCGGGACTAGCGGCCCTGAGCTCCTACAATGAGCAGTTCTTC
TRBV2,-,TRBD2,TRBJ2-1,CASSPRPPSGGNNEQFF,TGTGCCAGCAGCCCCAGGCCGCCTAGCGGCGGGAACAATGAGCAGTTCTTC
TRBV7-6,-,TRBD2,TRBJ2-3,CASSVGSGGHTDTQYF,TGTGCCAGCAGCGTGGGTTCGGGAGGGCATACAGATACGCAGTATTTT
TRBV10-2,-,TRBD2,TRBJ2-7,CASKSSGSYEQYF,TGCGCCAGCAAGTCTAGCGGGAGCTACGAGCAGTACTTC
TRBV27,once,TRBD2,TRBJ2-7,CAIKPSGRTYEQYF,TGTGCCATCAAGCCTAGCGGCCGAACCTACGAGCAGTACTTC
TRBV29-1,-,-,TRBJ1-2,CSVAVEGGNYGYTF,TGCAGCGTTGCAGTGGAGGGTGGCAACTATGGCTACACCTTC
TRBV5-1,-,-,TRBJ2-5,CASSSSMETQYF,TGCGCCAGCAGCTCGTCCATGGAGACCCAGTACTTC
TRBV4-1,-,TRBD2,TRBJ2-1,CASSIGLAGGGEQFF,TGCGCCAGCAGCATTGGACTAGCGGGAGGGGGTGAGCAGTTCTTC
TRBV18,-,TRBD1,TRBJ2-7,CASSPISGTGVNEQYF,TGTGCCAGCTCACCAATTAGCGGGACAGGGGTAAACGAGCAGTACTTC
TRBV5-1,-,-,TRBJ2-7,CASSSGHPYEQYF,TGCGCCAGCAGCTCGGGACACCCCTACGAGCAGTACTTC
TRBV9,-,-,TRBJ1-2,CASSPGGNYGYTF,TGTGCCAGCAGCCCTGGGGGTAACTATGGCTACACCTTC
TRBV10-2,-,TRBD2,TRBJ2-2,CAAKSSGSSWDTGELFF,TGCGCCGCCAAGTCCAGCGGGAGTAGTTGGGACACCGGGGAGCTGTTTTTT
TRBV12-5,-,-,TRBJ2-3,CASTQFRSDTQYF,TGTGCTAGTACGCAGTTTAGGTCCGATACGCAGTATTTT
TRBV7-2,-,TRBD2,TRBJ2-3,CASSLAGGPLNTQYF,TGTGCCAGCAGCTTAGCGGGAGGGCCCCTTAATACGCAGTATTTT
TRBV13,-,-,TRBJ1-1,CASSLRGLNTEAFF,TGTGCCAGCAGCTTACGCGGGCTGAACACTGAAGCTTTCTTT
TRBV6-1,-,-,TRBJ1-3,CASRVADSGNTIYF,TGTGCCAGCAGGGTTGCGGACTCTGGAAACACCATATATTTT
TRBV7-3,-,TRBD2,TRBJ2-7,CASSPRLAGGNEQYF,TGTGCCAGCAGCCCCCGACTAGCGGGAGGAAACGAGCAGTACTTC
TRBV25-1,-,-,TRBJ2-3,CASRGDTDTQYF,TGTGCCAGCAGGGGAGACACAGATACGCAGTATTTT
TRBV5-4,once,TRBD1,TRBJ1-2,CASRSRQGADYGYTF,TGTGCCAGCAGGTCGAGACAGGGGGCGGACTATGGCTACACCTTC
TRBV7-6,once,TRBD1,TRBJ1-5,CASSLSAPGGPPQHF,TGTGCCAGCAGCTTGTCCGCCCCAGGGGGTCCCCCCCAGCATTTT
TRBV15,-,-,TRBJ2-7,CATSRVSGIYEQYF,TGTGCCACCAGCAGAGTGTCCGGGATCTACGAGCAGTACTTC
TRBV29-1,-,-,TRBJ1-2,CSITLGTETYGYTF,TGCAGCATTACGCTTGGGACGGAGACGTACGGCTACACCTTC
TRBV5-1,-,TRBD2,TRBJ2-7,CASSLMAGDPYEQYF,TGCGCCAGCAGCTTGATGGCGGGAGATCCCTACGAGCAGTACTTC
TRBV4-1,-,TRBD1,TRBJ1-2,CASSQDLTGQGFYGYTF,TGCGCCAGCAGCCAAGATCTAACTGGACAGGGATTCTATGGCTACACCTTC
TRBV5-1,-,-,TRBJ2-2,CASSLDRTAGELFF,TGCGCCAGCAGCCTCGACAGGACAGCCGGGGAGCTGTTTTTT